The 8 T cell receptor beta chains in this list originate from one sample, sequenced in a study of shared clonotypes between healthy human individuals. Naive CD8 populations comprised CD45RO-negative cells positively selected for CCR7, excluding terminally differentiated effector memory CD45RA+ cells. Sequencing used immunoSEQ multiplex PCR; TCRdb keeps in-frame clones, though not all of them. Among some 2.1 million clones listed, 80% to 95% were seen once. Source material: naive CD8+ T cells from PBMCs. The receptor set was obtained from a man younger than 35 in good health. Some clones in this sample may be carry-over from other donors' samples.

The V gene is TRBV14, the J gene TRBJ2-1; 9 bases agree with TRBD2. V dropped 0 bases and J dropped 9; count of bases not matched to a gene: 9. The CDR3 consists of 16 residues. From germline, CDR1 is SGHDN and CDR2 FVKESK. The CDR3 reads CASSQDTRGRASEQFF. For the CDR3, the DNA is TGTGCCAGCAGCCAAGATACTCGCGGGAGGGCCTCTGAGCAGTTCTTC.

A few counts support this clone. The CDR3 bases are TGTGCCAGCAGTTTCGGACAGCATCAGCCCCAGCATTTT. Its translation is CASSFGQHQPQHF. The V gene is TRBV6-5, the J gene TRBJ1-5, with a tentative D call TRBD1 (6 bases). There are 13 residues in the CDR3. Per germline, CDR1 MNHEY and CDR2 SVGAGI. Trimming shortened V by 4 bases and J by 5 bases, and 9 bases separated the two germline ends.

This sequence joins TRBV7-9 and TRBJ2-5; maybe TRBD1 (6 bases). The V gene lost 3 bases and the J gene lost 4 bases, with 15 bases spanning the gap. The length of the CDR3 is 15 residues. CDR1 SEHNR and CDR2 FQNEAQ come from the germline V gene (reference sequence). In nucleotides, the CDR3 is TGTGCCAGCAGCTTCCGGTTGGGACAAAGAGAGACCCAGTACTTC. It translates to CASSFRLGQRETQYF.

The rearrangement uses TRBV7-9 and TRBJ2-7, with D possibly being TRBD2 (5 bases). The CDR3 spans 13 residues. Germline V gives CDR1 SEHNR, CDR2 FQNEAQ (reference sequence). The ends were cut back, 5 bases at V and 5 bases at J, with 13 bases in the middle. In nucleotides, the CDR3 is TGTGCCAGCAGCCCAGCGGCGTTCCACGAGCAGTACTTC. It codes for CASSPAAFHEQYF.

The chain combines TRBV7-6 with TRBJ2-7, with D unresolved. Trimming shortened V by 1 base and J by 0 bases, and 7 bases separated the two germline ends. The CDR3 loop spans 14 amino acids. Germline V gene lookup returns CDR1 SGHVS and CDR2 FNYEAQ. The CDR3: CASSLEGTSYEQYF. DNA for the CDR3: TGTGCCAGCAGCTTAGAGGGCACCTCCTACGAGCAGTACTTC.

The CDR3 here is CASSPPGLAGVLREQFF. CDR3 nucleotides: TGTGCCAGCTCACCGCCGGGACTAGCGGGAGTGTTACGTGAGCAGTTCTTC. The V call is TRBV18, the J call TRBJ2-1; TRBD2 matches at 14 bases. Germline values: CDR1 KGHSH, CDR2 LQKENI. Trimming took 3 bases from V and 9 from J; bases not matched to a gene: 10. This CDR3 contains 17 residues.

As DNA, the CDR3 is TGTGCCAGCAGCTTAAAGGCGGGAGGGTACCAAGAGACCCAGTACTTC. Residues: CASSLKAGGYQETQYF. The chain combines TRBV7-8 with TRBJ2-5; 9 positions agree with TRBD2. In germline, CDR1 is SGHVS, CDR2 FQNEAQ. CDR3 size: 16 residues. Trimming took 2 bases from V and 0 from J; bases not matched to a gene: 4.

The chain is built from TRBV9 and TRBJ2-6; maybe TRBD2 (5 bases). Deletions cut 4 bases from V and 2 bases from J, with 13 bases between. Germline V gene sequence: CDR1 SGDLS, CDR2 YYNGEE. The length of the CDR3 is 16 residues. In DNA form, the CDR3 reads TGTGCCAGCAGCCTAGCAGGATCCCCTGGGGCCAACGTCCTGACTTTC. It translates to CASSLAGSPGANVLTF.